The 26 T cell receptor beta chains in this list originate from one sample, sequenced in a study of glioma-infiltrating T cells. TCR alpha and beta CDR3 regions were amplified from RNA using iRepertoire nested multiplex PCR. TCRdb processed the multiplex PCR reads anew with MiXCR; each CDR3 protein has one entry. The data contain around 180,000 distinct CDR3 sequences, around 45% of them singletons. The sequenced sample was glioma tissue, nonneoplastic brain tissue, or PBMCs (not recorded which). Receptors were obtained from a human donor with low-grade glioma or glioblastoma, undergoing nonglioma brain surgery, or in good health (not recorded which).

Only a few counts were recorded for this clonotype. The CDR3 DNA reads as TGTGCCAGCAGTGAAAAGGCAGGGGAAGGAAACACCATATATTTT. Its translation is CASSEKAGEGNTIYF. This rearrangement joins TRBV2 to TRBJ1-3; D might be TRBD1 (6 bases). CDR3 length: 15 amino acids. V lost 2 bases, J lost 4 bases, and 12 bases lay in between. Per germline, CDR1 SNHLY and CDR2 FYNNEI.

This rearrangement joins TRBV20-1 to TRBJ2-3, with 8 nucleotides matching TRBD2. Unmatched junction bases numbered 4, after V lost 8 bases and J lost 3 bases. Germline V lookup: CDR1 DFQATT, CDR2 SNEGSKA (reference sequence). This CDR3 contains 12 residues. CDR3 loop: CSTERETDTQYF. The CDR3 coding sequence is TGCAGTACAGAGCGGGAGACAGATACGCAGTATTTT.

The chain couples TRBV29-1 to TRBJ2-1; 9 positions match TRBD2. CDR1 is SQVTM, CDR2 ANQGSEA, per germline. This CDR3 has 14 residues. J gave up 6 bases and V 8 bases, and 11 bases lay outside the gene matches. The CDR3 DNA is TGCAGCTCCCTGCGGGAGGGCCGAGGCAATGAGCAGTTCTTC. Protein product: CSSLREGRGNEQFF.

This chain connects TRBV5-5 to TRBJ2-3, with 7 bases aligning to TRBD1. This CDR3 has 16 amino acids. Germline CDR1 and CDR2: SGHKS and YYEKEE (reference sequence). Trimming cost V 4 bases and J 3 bases; bases outside gene matches: 11. The CDR3 sequence is CASSHPGQLETDTQYF. CDR3 in DNA: TGTGCCAGCAGCCACCCGGGACAGTTGGAGACAGATACGCAGTATTTT.

With regard to this clonotype: Possible read error: a much larger clone is one base away. V and J are TRBV6-2 or TRBV6-3 and TRBJ1-2; D gene ambiguous. From germline, CDR1 is MNHEY and CDR2 SVGEGT. The CDR3 has 12 amino acids. CDR3 sequence: CASGDVGYGYTF. CDR3 DNA sequence: TGCGCCAGCGGTGATGTGGGCTATGGCTACACCTTC.

Concerning this clonotype: A much larger clone is a single base away; this may be a read error. The genes are TRBV7-8 and TRBJ2-5, with unresolved D. CDR1 SGHVS and CDR2 FQNEAQ come from the germline V gene. The CDR3 consists of 13 residues. Trimming took off 5 bases at V and 5 bases at J, with 12 bases between the two ends. CDR3 loop: CASSPSATETQYF. CDR3 DNA: TGTGCCAGCAGCCCCTCCGCAACCGAGACCCAGTACTTC.

The sample holds a few counts of this clonotype. The rearrangement links TRBV18 to TRBJ2-7, with TRBD2 identical over 14 bases. V lost 5 bases to trimming and J lost 11 bases; unmatched junction nucleotides: 11. This CDR3 region has 15 residues. Per the germline V gene, CDR1 is KGHSH and CDR2 is LQKENI. CDR3 sequence: CASSKEVGTSGREYF. In DNA, the CDR3 is TGTGCCAGCTCAAAAGAAGTGGGGACTAGCGGGAGAGAGTACTTC.

This clonotype was found many times. This rearrangement joins TRBV25-1 to TRBJ2-7; D ambiguous. The length of the CDR3 is 17 residues. The germline V and J ends were trimmed by 1 base and 2 bases, with 18 bases remaining between them. Germline V gene lookup returns CDR1 MGHDK and CDR2 SYGVNS. CDR3 sequence reads: CASSEFNGNTQTYEQYF. CDR3 DNA: TGTGCCAGCAGTGAATTCAACGGCAATACCCAAACCTACGAGCAGTACTTC.

As for this clonotype: A much larger clone lies one base from this, so it may be a read error. The chain is built from TRBV20-1 and TRBJ2-1; D uncertain. Germline-derived CDR1 and CDR2 are DFQATT and SNEGSKA (reference sequence). The CDR3 is 15 residues long. Here the CDR3 DNA reads TGCAGTGCCCCTACTTCGGGTCCTATGTACAATGAGCAGTCCTTC. It encodes CSAPTSGPMYNEQSF.

This clonotype was counted ten times or more. The V and J genes are TRBV28 and TRBJ1-5, with D uncertain. V lost 7 bases, J lost 7 bases, and 8 bases lay in between. Germline V gives CDR1 MDHEN, CDR2 SYDVKM. This CDR3 is built from 11 residues. CDR3 DNA sequence: TGTGCCAGCATGGTTCACCAGCCCCAGCATTTT. This encodes CASMVHQPQHF.

Many counts were recorded for this clonotype. This sequence joins TRBV20-1 and TRBJ1-4; 8 bases map to TRBD1. The germline V gene has CDR1 DFQATT and CDR2 SNEGSKA (reference sequence). The CDR3 spans 15 residues. V shed 6 bases, J shed 7 bases, and the junction held 13 bases outside the gene matches. The CDR3 sequence is CSATGTGFIGEKLFF. CDR3 DNA sequence: TGCAGTGCGACCGGGACAGGTTTTATAGGTGAAAAACTGTTTTTT.

On this clonotype: A much larger clone differs by one base, so this may be a read error. The chain combines TRBV14 with TRBJ1-2, with unresolved D. The CDR3 runs 14 residues. Germline loops: CDR1 SGHDN, CDR2 FVKESK. In DNA, the CDR3 is TGTGCCAGCAGGCAAGTAAACCAAGGCTATGGCTACACCTTC. Encoded protein: CASRQVNQGYGYTF.

Points on this clonotype: This may come from a read error, since a much larger clone is one base off. The chain is built from TRBV2 and TRBJ1-6; D uncertain. Trimming left V 1 base short and J 9 bases short, with 10 bases between. Germline V gives CDR1 SNHLY, CDR2 FYNNEI. The CDR3 runs 14 residues. The CDR3 bases are TGTGCCAGCAGTGAAGATGTAGGGCTTTCACCCCTCCACTTT. As protein: CASSEDVGLSPLHF.

This clonotype has a count of ten or more. The genes are TRBV6-1 and TRBJ2-7; D could derive from TRBD1 or TRBD2 (5 bases each). The CDR3 runs to 13 residues. V was trimmed by 6 bases and J by 2 bases, leaving 11 bases between them. The germline V gene encodes CDR1 MNHNS and CDR2 SASEGT. The CDR3: CASRRQTTYEQYF. The CDR3 DNA is TGTGCCAGCAGGAGACAGACTACCTACGAGCAGTACTTC.

Turning to this clonotype: It may be a read error: a sequence one base away is much more abundant. V and J are TRBV28 and TRBJ2-3; the D is unclear. The CDR3 loop spans 13 amino acids. Between the trimmed V and J ends, which lost 7 bases and 3 bases, there was a span of 11 bases. Per germline, CDR1 MDHEN and CDR2 SYDVKM. The CDR3 spells CASIPPATDTQYF. CDR3 sequence (DNA): TGTGCCAGCATCCCGCCCGCGACAGATACGCAGTATTTT.

This clonotype was seen many times. This chain joins TRBV10-3 and TRBJ2-5, with 8 bases identical to TRBD2. CDR1 ENHRY and CDR2 SYGVKD come from the germline V gene. Trimming removed 5 bases from V and 5 bases from J; junction bases left unmatched: 7. There are 14 residues in the CDR3. The CDR3 sequence: CAISTAGAGETQYF. CDR3 nucleotide sequence: TGTGCCATCAGTACAGCGGGAGCGGGTGAGACCCAGTACTTC.

This clonotype showed up many times. V and J are TRBV4-2 and TRBJ2-1, with a weak D call TRBD2 (6 bases). Germline CDR1 and CDR2: LGHNA and YNFKEQ. CDR3 length: 16 residues. V lost 0 bases and J lost 3, with 12 bases in between. The chain's CDR3 is CASSQEGAGLYNEQFF. In DNA form, the CDR3 reads TGTGCCAGCAGCCAAGAAGGGGCGGGACTCTACAATGAGCAGTTCTTC.

With respect to this clonotype: Its ends do not fully match the called genes, so a read error is possible. This chain uses TRBV6-1 with TRBJ2-1; maybe TRBD2 (5 bases). The CDR3 consists of 13 residues. Germline V gene lookup returns CDR1 MNHNS and CDR2 SASEGT. The CDR3 here is CASSPRAKSEEFF. CDR3 bases: TGTGCCAGCAGTCCGAGGGCTAAGAGTGAGGAGTTCTTC.

The rearrangement links TRBV7-3 to TRBJ2-3; 8 bases line up with TRBD2. V dropped 4 bases and J dropped 3; count of bases not matched to a gene: 6. The CDR3 sequence is 15 residues long. The germline V gene encodes CDR1 SGHTA and CDR2 FQGTGA. The CDR3 spells CASSSDGGRTDTQYF. The CDR3 DNA sequence: TGTGCCAGCAGCTCAGATGGCGGGAGGACAGATACGCAGTATTTT.

This chain joins TRBV29-1 and TRBJ1-1; D not resolved. The CDR3 has 13 residues. Germline V CDR1 and CDR2: SQVTM, ANQGSEA. The V end lost 7 bases, the J end lost 3 bases, and 15 bases lay between the germline ends. This chain's CDR3 is CSADVSGDTEAFF. CDR3 DNA sequence: TGCAGCGCCGACGTAAGCGGGGACACTGAAGCTTTCTTT.

This clonotype has just a few counts. This sequence joins TRBV3-1 and TRBJ2-1; D gene ambiguous. There are 15 residues in the CDR3. V gave up 2 bases and J gave up 0 bases, with 8 bases separating them. Germline V gene data show CDR1 as LGHDT and CDR2 as YNNKEL (reference sequence). Here the CDR3 reads CASSQTLSSYNEQFF. In DNA form, the CDR3 reads TGTGCCAGCAGCCAAACACTATCCTCCTACAATGAGCAGTTCTTC.

This clonotype was counted at least ten times. The chain uses TRBV28 and TRBJ2-7; D perhaps matches TRBD2 (5 bases). The CDR3 covers 12 residues. Germline-derived CDR1 and CDR2 are MDHEN and SYDVKM. V lost 5 bases and J 1 base, leaving 6 bases between the germline ends. CDR3 nucleotide sequence: TGTGCCAGCAGTGGACTTTCCTACGAGCAGTACTTC. Protein product: CASSGLSYEQYF.

The rearrangement links TRBV20-1 to TRBJ2-1; possible D gene TRBD1, 5 bases. The CDR3 sequence is 13 residues long. Germline V lookup: CDR1 DFQATT, CDR2 SNEGSKA (reference sequence). The V end was cut by 4 bases, the J end by 6 bases, with 13 bases between. The CDR3 loop is CSATEQALNEQFF. The CDR3 DNA is TGCAGTGCTACCGAACAGGCACTCAATGAGCAGTTCTTC.

Remarks on this clonotype: This sequence may be a read error, since a much larger clone differs from it by one base. This rearrangement joins TRBV29-1 to TRBJ2-1; TRBD2 is a possible D gene (6 bases). Germline lookup yields CDR1 SQVTM and CDR2 ANQGSEA. This CDR3 is 13 amino acids long. The CDR3 sequence: CSVEGPTYDEQFF. DNA of the CDR3: TGCAGCGTGGAGGGCCCGACCTACGATGAGCAGTTCTTC.

This clonotype was counted ten times or more. The V call is TRBV28, the J call TRBJ2-7; D perhaps matches TRBD1 (6 bases). The CDR3 totals 13 residues. Germline CDR1 reads MDHEN; CDR2 reads SYDVKM. V was pared by 8 bases and J by 0 bases, with 11 bases between. CDR3 loop: CASLDRYSYEQYF. Here the CDR3 DNA reads TGTGCCAGCCTAGACAGGTACTCCTACGAGCAGTACTTC. The entire variable domain, with the rest obtained from reference TRBV28 and TRBJ2-7, is as follows: DVKVTQSSRYLVKRTGEKVFLECVQDMDHENMFWYRQDPGLGLRLIYFSYDVKMKEKGDIPEGYSVSREKKERFSLILESASTNQTSMYLCASLDRYSYEQYFGPGTRLTVT.

CDR3 in amino acids: CASSQTRGFGNTIYF. CDR3 nucleotides: TGTGCCAGCAGCCAAACCAGGGGTTTTGGAAACACCATATATTTT. The J gene is TRBJ1-3, the V gene TRBV14; D may be TRBD1 (6 bases). V was pared by 2 bases and J by 3 bases, with 11 bases between. This CDR3 has 15 residues. Germline V gene sequence: CDR1 SGHDN, CDR2 FVKESK.